This T cell receptor (beta chain) was captured in a study of CD8 T cells in Susac syndrome. Included as multiple sclerosis controls were treatment-naive patients who had stable or active relapsing-remitting disease. Random hexamers served to reverse transcribe about 0.5 to 1 ug RNA. Across 54 Vbeta and 13 Jbeta, TCR beta CDR3 was amplified with immunoSEQ multiplex PCR. TCRdb redid the calling of the immunoSEQ multiplex PCR reads with MiXCR, one entry per CDR3 protein. This sample has some 150,000 distinct CDR3 sequences, with roughly 94% found just once. V lost 4 bases to trimming and J lost 4 bases, with 14 bases between them. The CDR3 consists of 15 residues. Per the germline V gene, CDR1 is MNHEY and CDR2 is SMNVEV (reference sequence).

This sequence was found in a human donor with multiple sclerosis. Specimen: CD8+ T cells from PBMCs. This chain connects TRBV27 to TRBJ1-5, with D perhaps matching TRBD1 (5 bases). The CDR3 reads CASSWGRGANQPQHF. For the CDR3, the DNA is TGTGCCAGCAGTTGGGGACGAGGGGCGAATCAGCCCCAGCATTTT.